The TCR beta chain under discussion was sequenced for a study of T cell changes during pregnancy in multiple sclerosis. Germline-derived CDR1 and CDR2 are SGHVS and FQNEAQ. This CDR3 is 15 amino acids long. V lost 8 bases and J lost 7; bases outside the gene matches: 7. Using immunoSEQ multiplex PCR, the repertoire was profiled, and TCRdb retains in-frame clones only, with some absent. The sample includes some 30,000 clones, roughly 90% seen only once; the top ten take roughly 0.58%. This clonotype originated in a female donor in good health, enrolled as a control in a pregnancy study. The sample consisted of CD4+ T cells from peripheral blood mononuclear cells, taken in the third trimester of pregnancy. The rearrangement uses TRBV7-8 and TRBJ2-1; 14 positions match TRBD2. CDR3 sequence (DNA): TGTGCCAGCCGAATGGGACTAGCGGGAGCAAATGAGCAGTTCTTC. This encodes CASRMGLAGANEQFF.